These 13 T cell receptor beta chains were all obtained from the same sample, sequenced in a study of blood T cell repertoires in COVID-19. Some clones are missing from TCRdb's copy, which holds only in-frame ones; the method was immunoSEQ multiplex PCR. The table records over 250,000 clones, approximately 90% of them present only once. Sequences were obtained from peripheral blood. The receptor set was obtained from a woman aged 50 to 60 with COVID-19, enrolled during active disease.

This clone is a singleton in its sample. This chain uses TRBV7-6 with TRBJ2-5, with 13 bases lining up with TRBD2. V shed 6 bases, J shed 2 bases, and the junction held 12 bases outside the gene matches. CDR3 length equals 18 residues. Germline assignment: CDR1 SGHVS and CDR2 FNYEAQ. CDR3 residues: CASSGRTSGSWEQETQYF. DNA of the CDR3: TGTGCCAGCAGTGGAAGGACTAGCGGGAGTTGGGAACAAGAGACCCAGTACTTC.

The chain has TRBV7-9 and TRBJ2-5, with D uncertain. V dropped 2 bases and J dropped 4 bases, with 14 bases sitting between them. Germline CDR1 reads SEHNR; CDR2 reads FQNEAQ (reference sequence). The CDR3 sequence is 15 residues long. Written as DNA, the CDR3 is TGTGCCAGCAGCTTATGGGTCAGGCCCCGAGAGACCCAGTACTTC. This encodes CASSLWVRPRETQYF.

The chain has TRBV29-1 and TRBJ2-4, with 8 bases that match TRBD1. Trimming removed 6 bases from V and 6 bases from J; junction bases left unmatched: 10. The V gene's germline CDR1 is SQVTM and CDR2 ANQGSEA. CDR3 length: 14 amino acids. The CDR3 DNA sequence: TGCAGCGTCCAAGGCCGACAGGGGAGAAACATTCAGTACTTC. Translating gives CSVQGRQGRNIQYF.

The V gene is TRBV2, the J gene TRBJ1-2, with unresolved D. The V and J ends lost 1 base and 4 bases respectively, with 4 bases between them. The CDR3 is 12 amino acids. The germline gives CDR1 SNHLY, CDR2 FYNNEI. Here the CDR3 DNA reads TGTGCCAGCAGTGAAGATCTCTATGGCTACACCTTC. Protein product: CASSEDLYGYTF.

The rearrangement links TRBV7-7 to TRBJ2-2; tentatively, D is TRBD2 (6 bases). The CDR3 totals 13 residues. Germline CDR1 reads SSHAT; CDR2 reads FNYEAQ (reference sequence). V was clipped by 5 bases and J by 4 bases, with 8 bases between them. The CDR3, as DNA: TGTGCCAGCAGCGCGGGGCCCACCGGGGAGCTGTTTTTT. Translated: CASSAGPTGELFF.

The gene calls are TRBV27 and TRBJ2-7, with TRBD2 identical over 8 bases. Trimming took 6 bases from V and 4 from J; bases not matched to a gene: 8. The CDR3 contains 14 residues. Germline V lookup: CDR1 MNHEY, CDR2 SMNVEV (reference sequence). CDR3 protein: CASSYGGATYEQYF. The CDR3 DNA follows: TGTGCCAGCAGCTACGGGGGGGCTACGTACGAGCAGTACTTC.

The rearrangement uses TRBV15 and TRBJ2-1; D is possibly TRBD2 (5 bases). This CDR3 has 15 amino acids. The V gene's germline CDR1 is LNHNV and CDR2 YYDKDF (reference sequence). Trimming cost V 5 bases and J 0 bases, with 11 bases left between them. CDR3 sequence reads: CATSALGSSYNEQFF. The DNA of the CDR3 is TGTGCCACCAGCGCCTTGGGGAGCTCCTACAATGAGCAGTTCTTC.

V is TRBV21-1 and J is TRBJ1-5; the D call of TRBD1 is as the table states it, not checked on the DNA. TRBV21-1 counts as a pseudogene. The CDR3 spans 17 residues. The CDR3 DNA reads TGTGCCAGCAGCAAAGTGGTCCCAGAAAGTAGCAATCAGCCCCAGCATTTT. Translation: CASSKVVPESSNQPQHF.

This clone was counted only a few times. The J gene is TRBJ2-1, the V gene TRBV9; D remains ambiguous. Trimming took off 1 base at V and 8 bases at J, with 7 bases between the two ends. The CDR3 runs 12 residues. Germline CDR1 and CDR2: SGDLS and YYNGEE. The CDR3 coding sequence is TGTGCCAGCAGCGTATCTCTGTATGAGCAGTTCTTC. Encoded protein: CASSVSLYEQFF.

This chain connects TRBV19 to TRBJ1-1; D gene ambiguous. Germline assignment: CDR1 LNHDA and CDR2 SQIVND (reference sequence). V gave up 8 bases and J gave up 2 bases, with 12 bases separating them. The CDR3 loop spans 13 amino acids. The CDR3 reads CASGGQANTEAFF. As DNA, the CDR3 is TGTGCCAGTGGAGGTCAGGCAAACACTGAAGCTTTCTTT.

This chain joins TRBV7-2 and TRBJ2-7; no definite D call. Germline CDR1 SGHTA, CDR2 FQGNSA. The CDR3 sequence is 14 residues long. V was shortened by 3 bases and J by 0 bases, with 9 bases between the two germline ends. CDR3 protein: CASSLNGFSYEQYF. As DNA, the CDR3 is TGTGCCAGCAGCTTGAACGGTTTCTCCTACGAGCAGTACTTC.

The gene calls are TRBV27 and TRBJ1-1; 7 bases agree with TRBD1. V lost 6 bases, J lost 1 base, and 5 bases stayed unmatched. This CDR3 is 14 amino acids long. CDR1 MNHEY and CDR2 SMNVEV come from the germline V gene (reference sequence). In DNA form, the CDR3 reads TGTGCCAGCAGGACAGGGCAATGGAACACTGAAGCTTTCTTT. Its protein product is CASRTGQWNTEAFF.

V usage is TRBV7-9 and J usage is TRBJ2-1; 7 nucleotides align to TRBD1. Germline V CDR1 and CDR2: SEHNR, FQNEAQ (reference sequence). The length of the CDR3 is 15 residues. Unmatched junction bases numbered 10, after V lost 5 bases and J lost 6 bases. In nucleotides, the CDR3 is TGTGCCAGCAGCCTCTACGAGACAGGGTTCAATGAGCAGTTCTTC. Amino acid sequence: CASSLYETGFNEQFF.